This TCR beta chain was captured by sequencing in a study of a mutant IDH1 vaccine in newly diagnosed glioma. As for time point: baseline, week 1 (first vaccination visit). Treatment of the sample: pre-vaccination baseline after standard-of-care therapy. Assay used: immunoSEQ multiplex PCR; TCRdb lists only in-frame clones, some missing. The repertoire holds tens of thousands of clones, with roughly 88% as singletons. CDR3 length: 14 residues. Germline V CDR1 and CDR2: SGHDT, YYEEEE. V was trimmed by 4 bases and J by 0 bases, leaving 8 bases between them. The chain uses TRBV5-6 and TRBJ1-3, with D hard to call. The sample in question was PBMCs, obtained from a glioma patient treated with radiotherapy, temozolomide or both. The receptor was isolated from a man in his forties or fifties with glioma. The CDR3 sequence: CASSPLASGNTIYF. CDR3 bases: TGTGCCAGCAGCCCCCTAGCCTCTGGAAACACCATATATTTT. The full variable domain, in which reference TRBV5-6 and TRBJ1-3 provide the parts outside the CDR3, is DAGVTQSPTHLIKTRGQQVTLRCSPKSGHDTVSWYQQALGQGPQFIFQYYEEEERQRGNFPDRFSGHQFPNYSSELNVNALLLGDSALYLCASSPLASGNTIYFGEGSWLTVV.